This entry concerns a single TCR beta chain. Its antigen remains unidentified. This CDR3 contains 14 residues. V lost 0 bases and J lost 6; bases outside the gene matches: 4. CDR1 and CDR2 from the germline V gene are SGDLS and YYNGEE. The data originate from a study of T-cell memory formation after mild COVID-19. Whole-study findings and limits: Contracting CD4+ clones were located mainly in CM and EM, and CD8+ clones in EMRA. Clones that shrank (day 15 to 85) were balanced CD4/CD8, whereas later expanders leaned CD4+.

TCRdb re-analysed the 5' RACE reads in MiXCR, keeping a single row per CDR3 protein. The sample has about half a million distinct CDR3 sequences, roughly 18% seen once. Sequenced sample: PBMCs or a T cell subset sorted from them (not recorded which). This sequence was found in an adult woman who had mild COVID-19 (a few samples of this study predate the infection). Cell type and time point are not known. The chain links TRBV9 to TRBJ1-1; TRBD1 matches at 8 bases. The CDR3 here is CASSVGQGASEAFF. As DNA, the CDR3 is TGTGCCAGCAGCGTAGGGCAGGGGGCTTCTGAAGCTTTCTTT.